Sequencing of this T cell receptor beta chain was carried out in a study of blood T cell repertoires in COVID-19. Study-level information: The study drew acute and convalescent COVID-19 samples from the United States, Italy and Spain.

Per the original methods: Estimation of nucleated cell counts was performed using reference gene primer amplification. The table came from immunoSEQ multiplex PCR; TCRdb's copy has only in-frame clones and leaves some out. That table is the source of V, J and clone size, and D and trimming were worked out from the DNA. The repertoire holds hundreds of thousands of clones, with just under 90% as singletons. Remarks on this clone: Distinct nucleotide sequences in the sample also encode this CDR3.

Allocation to cohorts depended on clinical history reported by the participants. CDR3 length: 14 residues. V was clipped by 0 bases and J by 0 bases, with 6 bases between them. Per the germline V gene, CDR1 is SGHRS and CDR2 is YFSETQ. This TCR derives from a man aged 50 or older who had been exposed to COVID-19. Sequencing was carried out using PBMCs or T cells enriched from blood (not recorded which). The chain is built from TRBV5-1 and TRBJ1-1; D not certain. The chain's CDR3 is CASSLDRMNTEAFF. CDR3 bases: TGCGCCAGCAGCTTGGACAGAATGAACACTGAAGCTTTCTTT.